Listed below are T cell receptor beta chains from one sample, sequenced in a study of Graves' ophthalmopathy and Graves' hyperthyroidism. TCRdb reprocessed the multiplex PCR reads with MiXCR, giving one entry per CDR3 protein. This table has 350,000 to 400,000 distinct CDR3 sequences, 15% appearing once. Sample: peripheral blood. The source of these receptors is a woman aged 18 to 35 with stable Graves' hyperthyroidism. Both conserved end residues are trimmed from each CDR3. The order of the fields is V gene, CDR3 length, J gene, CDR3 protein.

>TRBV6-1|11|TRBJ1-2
ASKQGVIYGYT
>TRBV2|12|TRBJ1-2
ASSTDRANYGYT
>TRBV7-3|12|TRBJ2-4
ASSLWGGKNIQY
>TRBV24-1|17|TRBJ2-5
ATSDWGLAGGVGAETQY
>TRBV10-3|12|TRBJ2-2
AINKDGGAGELF
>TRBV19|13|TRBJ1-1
ASRGRGRSDTEAF
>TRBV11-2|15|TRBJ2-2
ASSLDNGGANTGELF
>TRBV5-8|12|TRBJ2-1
ASSPGLAYNEQF
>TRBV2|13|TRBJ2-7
ASSEGGQGAYEQY
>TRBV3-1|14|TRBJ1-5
ASSQAPGPGNQPQH
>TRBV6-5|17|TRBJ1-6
ASSYILDRDNYFNSPLH
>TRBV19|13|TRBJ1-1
ASSMGQGVEAEAF
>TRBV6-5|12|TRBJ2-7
ASSYYSGGSEQY
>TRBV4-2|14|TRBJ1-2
TSSQEHPGQVDGYT
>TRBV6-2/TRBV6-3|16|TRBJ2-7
ASTSLGTSGGKSYEQY
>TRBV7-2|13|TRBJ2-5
ASSKDRGRQETQY
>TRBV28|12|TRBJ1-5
ASSPGGSNQPQH
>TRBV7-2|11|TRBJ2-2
ASHARVPGELF
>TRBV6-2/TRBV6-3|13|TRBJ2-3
AAATVRILTGTQY
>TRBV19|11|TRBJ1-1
ASSTGLNTEAF
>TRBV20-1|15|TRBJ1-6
SARDAGRDGVGSPLH
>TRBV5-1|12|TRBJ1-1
ASSSGTGYTEAC
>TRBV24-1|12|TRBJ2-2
ATGGHKNTGELF
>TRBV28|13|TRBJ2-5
ASSLRQGLGETQY
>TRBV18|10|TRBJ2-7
ASSHRDGASS
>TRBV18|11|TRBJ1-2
ASSPGARSGYT
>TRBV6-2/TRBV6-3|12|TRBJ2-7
ASSLGTSSDEQY
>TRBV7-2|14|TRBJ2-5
ASSLGPRAGLETQY
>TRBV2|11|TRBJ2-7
ASFLQGGNEQY
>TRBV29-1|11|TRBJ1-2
SSSRGTPEGYT
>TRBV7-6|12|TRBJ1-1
ASGLGQMNTEAF
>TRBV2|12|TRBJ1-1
ASRHRGIMRKAF
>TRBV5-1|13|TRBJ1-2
ASSLAGERQHGYT
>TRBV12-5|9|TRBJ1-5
ASGLVEPQH
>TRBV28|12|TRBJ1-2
ASSSGSRSYGYT
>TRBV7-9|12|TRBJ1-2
ASSSDNWVYGYT
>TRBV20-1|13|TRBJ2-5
SADPGTRGGETQY
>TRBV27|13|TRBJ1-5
ASRSTGAGNQPQH
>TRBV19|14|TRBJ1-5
ASSHVPGSSNQPQH
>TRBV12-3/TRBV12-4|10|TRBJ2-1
ASSQGTVEQF
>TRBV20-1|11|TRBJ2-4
SARDRAKNIQY
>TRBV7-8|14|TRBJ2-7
ASSLARRLGSYEQY
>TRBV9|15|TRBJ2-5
ASSDGRDRDHQETQY
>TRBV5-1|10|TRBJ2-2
ASRIHTGELF
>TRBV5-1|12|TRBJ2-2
ASSAGMNTGELF